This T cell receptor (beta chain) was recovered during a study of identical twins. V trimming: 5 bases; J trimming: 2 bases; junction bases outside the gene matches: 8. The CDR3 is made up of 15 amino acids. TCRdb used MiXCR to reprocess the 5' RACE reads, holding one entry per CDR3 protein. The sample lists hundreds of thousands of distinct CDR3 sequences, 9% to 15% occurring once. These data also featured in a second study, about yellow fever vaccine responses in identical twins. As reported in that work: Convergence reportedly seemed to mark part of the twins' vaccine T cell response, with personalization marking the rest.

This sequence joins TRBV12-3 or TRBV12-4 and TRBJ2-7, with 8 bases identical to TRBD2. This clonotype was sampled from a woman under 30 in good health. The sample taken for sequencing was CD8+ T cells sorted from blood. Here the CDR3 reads CASSASSGRPYEQYF. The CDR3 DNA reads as TGTGCCAGCAGTGCCTCTAGCGGGCGTCCCTACGAGCAGTACTTC.